This T cell receptor beta chain was obtained from a study of cytomegalovirus exposure and HLA in healthy donors. Whole-study findings and limits: CMV antigen specificity was confirmed in vitro for a few CMV-associated chains.

To note about this clone: What it binds is unknown.

Unmatched junction bases numbered 7, after V lost 4 bases and J lost 5 bases. The CDR3 has 15 amino acids. Germline loops: CDR1 MNHNY, CDR2 SVGAGI (reference sequence). Both 60 Vbeta primers and 13 Jbeta primers went into the PCR. The protocol was immunoSEQ multiplex PCR, while the TCRdb copy is restricted to in-frame clones and leaves out a portion. Of approximately 67,000 clones listed, 80% to 90% are singletons. This TCR derives from a woman in her 30s in good health and CMV-seropositive. V is TRBV6-6 and J is TRBJ2-1, with 8 bases that match TRBD1. Sequencing was done on a sample of PBMCs. The DNA of the CDR3 is TGTGCCAGCAGTTCCCGGGACAGGTGGAACAATGAGCAGTTCTTC. Translated: CASSSRDRWNNEQFF.